This note documents a single T cell receptor beta chain sequence. The data belong to a study of blood T cell repertoires in COVID-19. For the study at large: The samples span acute and convalescent COVID-19 from the United States, Italy and Spain. The analysed material was cDNA or gDNA that came from T cells, B-cell-depleted T cells, or PBMCs.

In the original analysis: How many nucleated cells were present was estimated from reference gene primer amplification. Clones were read by immunoSEQ multiplex PCR, and TCRdb kept only the in-frame ones, dropping some. V, J and clone size were drawn from that table, and D and trimming were deduced from the DNA. The sample lists roughly 62,000 clones, roughly 80% seen once, with roughly 20% in the top ten. This TCR was recovered from a man between 60 and 75 years old with acute or convalescent COVID-19. The source material was peripheral blood.

DNA for the CDR3: TGTGCCAGCAGTGAAGCCCTAGGTTCCCAAGAGACCCAGTACTTC. This gives the protein CASSEALGSQETQYF. The chain has TRBV2 and TRBJ2-5, with D unresolved. The V and J ends lost 0 bases and 1 base respectively, with 9 bases between them. This CDR3 has 15 amino acids. The V gene's germline CDR1 is SNHLY and CDR2 FYNNEI.